What follows is one T cell receptor beta chain and its context. The sample carries other DNA sequences with the same CDR3. After removal of 6 bases from V and 5 bases from J, the junction contained 3 bases not matched to a gene. CDR3 size: 13 residues. The data are from a study of blood T cell repertoires in COVID-19. Turning to the study itself: The United States, Italy and Spain provided the acute and convalescent COVID-19 samples. T cells, B-cell-depleted T cells, or PBMCs supplied cDNA or gDNA.

In the authors' methods: For nucleated cells, counts were estimated from reference gene primer amplification. The repertoire was sequenced with immunoSEQ multiplex PCR; TCRdb's copy has only in-frame clones and lacks some. V and J calls and clone size come straight from that table; D and trimming were deduced from the DNA. The table lists fewer than 110,000 clones, 88% of them singletons. The V call is TRBV12-3 or TRBV12-4, the J call TRBJ1-5; 8 positions match TRBD1. Material: peripheral blood. This TCR was sampled from a middle-aged man with active or convalescent COVID-19. The CDR3: CASSLTGDQPQHF. Written as DNA, the CDR3 is TGTGCCAGCAGCCTGACAGGGGATCAGCCCCAGCATTTT.